The rows below give T cell receptor beta chains drawn from one sample of a study of cytomegalovirus exposure and HLA in healthy donors. Here immunoSEQ multiplex PCR was the method, and the copy in TCRdb shows in-frame clones only, minus some. The table includes some 130,000 clones, approximately 71% detected once. Sequencing input: PBMCs. These receptors originate from a woman in her sixties in good health and CMV-seronegative. The CDR3 runs from the conserved cysteine through the conserved F or W. D genes are given only for firm matches. Clone size appears in some rows only: once, few, many, or a class for an expanded clone.

J,length,V,size,D,DNA,CDR3
TRBJ2-5,18,TRBV15,-,TRBD2,TGTGCCACCAGCAGAGGCGCTGGGCTAGCGGGGCCCCAAGAGACCCAGTACTTC,CATSRGAGLAGPQETQYF
TRBJ2-6,17,TRBV19,few,-,TGTGCCAGTAGTATAATCGGGTATTACTCTGGGGCCAACGTCCTGACTTTC,CASSIIGYYSGANVLTF
TRBJ2-3,14,TRBV28,-,-,TGTGCCAGCAGTTTCGCGGAGTTTAGGGATACGCAGTATTTT,CASSFAEFRDTQYF
TRBJ1-2,15,TRBV13,-,TRBD1,TGTGCCAGCAGCTTAGCAGGGGGCGATAACTATGGCTACACCTTC,CASSLAGGDNYGYTF
TRBJ2-1,15,TRBV19,-,TRBD1,TGTGCCAGTAGTCTCCGGGACAGGGACTACAATGAGCAGTTCTTC,CASSLRDRDYNEQFF
TRBJ1-3,15,TRBV6-1,-,-,TGTGCCAGCAATCCCATCAGGTTCTCTGGAAACACCATATATTTT,CASNPIRFSGNTIYF
TRBJ1-5,14,TRBV28,-,-,TGTGCCACCCATGGGCCTACCAGCAATCAGCCCCAGCATTTT,CATHGPTSNQPQHF
TRBJ2-7,15,TRBV4-1,-,TRBD2,TGCGCCAGCAGCACGTCGGGGACTAGCGGGAGGGCTTTTTACTTC,CASSTSGTSGRAFYF
TRBJ2-7,14,TRBV6-5,few,TRBD1,TGTGCCAGCAGTTCCCTGACAGGGACATGGGAGCAGTACTTC,CASSSLTGTWEQYF
TRBJ2-7,16,TRBV27,once,TRBD2,TGTGCCAGCAGTTCAGCACTAGCGGGGGGGCCAATCGAGCAGTACTTC,CASSSALAGGPIEQYF
TRBJ1-2,18,TRBV28,-,-,TGTGCCAGCAGTTTATCCCCCATCGGCAGGCGAAATTTCTATGGCTACACCTTC,CASSLSPIGRRNFYGYTF
TRBJ2-7,14,TRBV5-1,-,TRBD1,TGCGCCAGCAGCGGGGACAGGGTGCTCTACGAGCAGTACTTC,CASSGDRVLYEQYF
TRBJ1-4,17,TRBV15,-,TRBD1,TGTGCCACCAGCAGAGATCGGGGGACAGGGTTGCGGGAAAAACTGTTTTTT,CATSRDRGTGLREKLFF
TRBJ1-1,13,TRBV6-1,few,-,TGTGCCAGCAGTGAAGCGGGGCAGATTGAAGCTTTCTTT,CASSEAGQIEAFF
TRBJ2-3,15,TRBV25-1,-,TRBD2,TGTGCCAGCAGTGTAGCGGGACGGAGCACAGATACGCAGTATTTT,CASSVAGRSTDTQYF
TRBJ2-7,18,TRBV10-3,few,TRBD1,TGTGCCATCAGTGAGTCGAGGGGACAGGGGGGCAACTCCTACGAGCAGTACTTC,CAISESRGQGGNSYEQYF
TRBJ2-3,12,TRBV13,once,-,TGTGCCAGCAGCAAGCAGGCAGATACGCAGTATTTT,CASSKQADTQYF
TRBJ1-6,15,TRBV25-1,once,-,TGTGCCAGCAGTCCCCGGGTACAGGCTACTTCACCCCTCCACTTT,CASSPRVQATSPLHF
TRBJ2-2,14,TRBV4-1,-,-,TGCGCCAGCAGCCAAGTCCTCGGGGCCGGGGAGCTGTTTTTT,CASSQVLGAGELFF
TRBJ2-3,14,TRBV7-9,-,TRBD1,TGTGCCAGCAGCCATGACAGGGGGCTAGATACGCAGTATTTT,CASSHDRGLDTQYF
TRBJ2-7,18,TRBV5-1,-,TRBD2,TGCGCCAGCAGCTTGGTGGGTAGCGGGAGGGCCGTGGAGTACGAGCAGTACTTC,CASSLVGSGRAVEYEQYF
TRBJ1-1,15,TRBV6-5,-,-,TGTGCCAGCAGCCCGACAGGTATGTGGAACACTGAAGCTTTCTTT,CASSPTGMWNTEAFF
TRBJ2-3,16,TRBV6-6,-,-,TGTGCCAGCAGTTACCTTGGGCGGGTCCTCACAGATACGCAGTATTTT,CASSYLGRVLTDTQYF
TRBJ1-1,16,TRBV18,-,TRBD1,TGTGCCAGCTCACCAGTGGACAGGTCTATGCACACTGAAGCTTTCTTT,CASSPVDRSMHTEAFF
TRBJ1-1,15,TRBV6-5,-,TRBD1,TGTGCCAGCAGTTACTTTGGGACAGGGGGCAGTGAAGCTTTCTTT,CASSYFGTGGSEAFF
TRBJ2-1,15,TRBV19,few,-,TGTGCCAGTAGTGGACACTCTGGGACCTACAATGAGCAGTTCTTC,CASSGHSGTYNEQFF
TRBJ1-2,17,TRBV27,-,-,TGTGCCAGCAGTTCTTACGGACCCAGGGCACCCTCTTATGGCTACACCTTC,CASSSYGPRAPSYGYTF
TRBJ2-7,15,TRBV19,-,TRBD2,TGTGCCAGTAGTATTTCTAGCGGGAGAGTGGGTGAGCAGTACTTC,CASSISSGRVGEQYF
TRBJ2-7,14,TRBV5-1,-,-,TGCGCCAGCAGCTTGGGACAGGCATCTTACGAGCAGTACTTC,CASSLGQASYEQYF
TRBJ2-7,13,TRBV6-1,few,-,TGTGCCAGCAGTGGCGACGCGGCCTACGAGCAGTACTTC,CASSGDAAYEQYF
TRBJ1-5,14,TRBV18,-,-,TGTGCCAGCTCACCTCAGGGGAGCAATCAGCCCCAGCATTTT,CASSPQGSNQPQHF
TRBJ1-2,15,TRBV7-9,once,TRBD1,TGTGCCAGCAGCTCGGGGACAGGGGCGGACTATGGCTACACCTTC,CASSSGTGADYGYTF
TRBJ2-1,17,TRBV18,once,TRBD2,TGTGCCAGCTCACCACCTGGAGCGGGAGGGGTCAACAATGAGCAGTTCTTC,CASSPPGAGGVNNEQFF
TRBJ1-5,12,TRBV10-3,once,-,TGTGCCGTAGGGGAGGGCAATCAGCCCCAGCATTTT,CAVGEGNQPQHF
TRBJ2-7,14,TRBV14,-,-,TGTGCCAGCAGAAACAGCCTGAACTCCTACGAGCAGTACTTC,CASRNSLNSYEQYF
TRBJ1-5,15,TRBV19,-,-,TGTGCCATTTCCGGGAGTACCCTTAGCAATCAGCCCCAGCATTTT,CAISGSTLSNQPQHF
TRBJ2-7,21,TRBV15,-,TRBD2,TGTGCCACCGGATCACTCGAGACCGGGACTAGCGGGAGGGCGAGCTCCTACGAGCAGTACTTC,CATGSLETGTSGRASSYEQYF
TRBJ2-2,17,TRBV18,-,-,TGTGCCAGCTCACCACCTCATCGGACTCATAGGACCGGGGAGCTGTTTTTT,CASSPPHRTHRTGELFF
TRBJ1-2,16,TRBV6-4,-,-,TGTGCCAGCAGTGAGGTATTCGGAAGACAGGCCTATGGCTACACCTTC,CASSEVFGRQAYGYTF